These 11 T cell receptor beta chains were all obtained from the same sample, sequenced in a study of Graves' ophthalmopathy and Graves' hyperthyroidism. Amplified material comprised TCR beta CDR3 regions derived from RNA transcripts. First-round RT-PCR employed HTBI primers, with a second-round multiplex PCR after it. Each CDR3 protein is one row after TCRdb ran MiXCR on the multiplex PCR reads. Here the sample spans 450,000 or so distinct CDR3 sequences, 14% being singletons. The sequencing input was blood. The receptors originated from a young woman with Graves' ophthalmopathy.

This clonotype was detected ten times or more. The J gene is TRBJ2-7, the V gene TRBV28; maybe TRBD1 (6 bases). The CDR3 has 15 residues. Germline V CDR1 and CDR2: MDHEN, SYDVKM. With 5 bases removed from V and 3 bases from J, the gap between germline ends came to 17 bases. The CDR3 DNA sequence: TGTGCCAGCAGTCTACCCGGGACAAGAGACTACGAGCAGTACTTC. Amino acid sequence: CASSLPGTRDYEQYF.

This clonotype was detected ten times or more. The J gene is TRBJ2-7, the V gene TRBV29-1; D is unresolved. V lost 3 bases and J lost 0, with 15 bases in between. CDR3 length: 15 residues. Germline-derived CDR1 and CDR2 are SQVTM and ANQGSEA. CDR3 DNA: TGCAGCGTTGATAACCCTATGGCAGCCTCCTACGAGCAGTACTTC. Translated, it gives CSVDNPMAASYEQYF.

This clonotype was detected a few times. V gene TRBV19 combines with J gene TRBJ1-1; D possibly corresponds to TRBD1 (5 bases). Germline V gives CDR1 LNHDA, CDR2 SQIVND (reference sequence). The germline V and J ends were trimmed by 7 bases and 4 bases, with 13 bases remaining between them. The CDR3 has 13 amino acids. CDR3 bases: TGTGCCAGTACTAATCAGGGTGGCACTGAAGCTTTCTTT. Residues: CASTNQGGTEAFF. Full variable domain (rest looked up from reference TRBV19 and TRBJ1-1): DGGITQSPKYLFRKEGQNVTLSCEQNLNHDAMYWYRQDPGQGLRLIYYSQIVNDFQKGDIAEGYSVSREKKESFPLTVTSAQKNPTAFYLCASTNQGGTEAFFGQGTRLTVV.

Many counts were recorded for this clonotype. V gene TRBV6-1 combines with J gene TRBJ1-1; D is possibly TRBD1 (6 bases). Trimming pared 6 bases from V and 1 base from J, leaving 15 bases between. The CDR3 extends over 15 amino acids. The germline CDR1 and CDR2 sequences are MNHNS and SASEGT. The CDR3, as DNA: TGTGCCAGCAGGGATATACAGGGCGGGAACACTGAAGCTTTCTTT. Translated, it gives CASRDIQGGNTEAFF.

Remarks on this clonotype: A much larger clone differs from this one at a single base, so this may be a read error. The V call is TRBV29-1, the J call TRBJ2-5; maybe TRBD1 (6 bases). Looked up from germline, CDR1 is SQVTM and CDR2 is ANQGSEA. Trimming removed 3 bases at V and 10 bases at J, with 21 bases between. The CDR3 consists of 14 residues. The CDR3 reads CSVEIQGGLASQYF. CDR3 nucleotides: TGCAGCGTTGAGATACAGGGTGGCTTAGCGAGCCAGTACTTC.

This clonotype appeared many times. V is TRBV28 and J is TRBJ2-2; the D gene could be TRBD1 or TRBD2 (8 bases each). The germline V and J ends were trimmed by 4 bases and 1 base, with 13 bases remaining between them. CDR3 length: 16 residues. The germline gives CDR1 MDHEN, CDR2 SYDVKM. CDR3 bases: TGTGCCAGCAGTTCGGGGGGGACAGGGAACACCGGGGAGCTGTTTTTT. Translating gives CASSSGGTGNTGELFF.

There are many counts of this clonotype. The chain employs TRBV2 and TRBJ1-1; possibly TRBD1 for D (6 bases). CDR1 and CDR2 from the germline V gene are SNHLY and FYNNEI. The V end was cut by 5 bases, the J end by 0 bases, with 19 bases between. The CDR3 totals 17 residues. The CDR3 loop reads CASSLDRSRFLNTEAFF. CDR3 DNA: TGTGCCAGCAGTCTTGACAGGAGTCGATTCTTGAACACTGAAGCTTTCTTT.

As to this clonotype: The junction differs from germline at one of its ends, possibly a read error. J is TRBJ2-5 and V is TRBV11-2; no clear D. This CDR3 is 13 amino acids long. Germline values: CDR1 SGHAT, CDR2 FQNNGV. As DNA, the CDR3 is TGTTCCAGCTGCCCCTGGGATGAAGAGACCCAGTACTTC. The encoded protein is CSSCPWDEETQYF.

This clonotype was picked up many times. The chain combines TRBV7-2 with TRBJ1-1; tentative D call: TRBD1 (5 bases). Per the germline V gene, CDR1 is SGHTA and CDR2 is FQGNSA. The CDR3 consists of 13 residues. Trimming pared 1 base from V and 8 bases from J, leaving 11 bases between. CDR3 in DNA: TGTACCAGCAGCTTAGTCAGGGAGGAAGAAGCTTTCTTT. Encoded protein: CTSSLVREEEAFF.

The V gene is TRBV27, the J gene TRBJ1-5; TRBD1 might be the D (5 bases). CDR3 size: 16 residues. Germline CDR1 MNHEY, CDR2 SMNVEV (reference sequence). V was shortened by 5 bases and J by 0 bases, with 14 bases between the two germline ends. This CDR3 is CASSRGGADSNQPQHF. DNA for the CDR3: TGTGCCAGCAGTCGCGGAGGGGCCGATAGCAATCAGCCCCAGCATTTT.

This clonotype was counted only a few times. This chain joins TRBV5-4 and TRBJ2-5; D not resolved. The CDR3 has 15 amino acids. V dropped 4 bases and J dropped 2 bases, with 15 bases sitting between them. The V gene's germline CDR1 is SGHNT and CDR2 YYREEE (reference sequence). The CDR3 here is CASSPTVQAQETQYF. The CDR3 nucleotides are TGTGCCAGCAGCCCAACAGTTCAGGCTCAAGAGACCCAGTACTTC.